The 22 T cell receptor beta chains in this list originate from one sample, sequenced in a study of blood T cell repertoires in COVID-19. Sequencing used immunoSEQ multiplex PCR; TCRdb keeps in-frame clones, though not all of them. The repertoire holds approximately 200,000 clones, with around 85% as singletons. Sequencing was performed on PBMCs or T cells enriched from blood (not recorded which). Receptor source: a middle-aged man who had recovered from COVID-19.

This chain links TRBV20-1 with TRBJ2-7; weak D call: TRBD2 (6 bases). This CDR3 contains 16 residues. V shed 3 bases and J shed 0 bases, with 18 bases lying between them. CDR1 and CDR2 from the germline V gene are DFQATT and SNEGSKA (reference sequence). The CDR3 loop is CSASSARDSLSYEQYF. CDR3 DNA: TGCAGTGCTAGTAGCGCTCGGGACTCCCTCTCCTACGAGCAGTACTTC.

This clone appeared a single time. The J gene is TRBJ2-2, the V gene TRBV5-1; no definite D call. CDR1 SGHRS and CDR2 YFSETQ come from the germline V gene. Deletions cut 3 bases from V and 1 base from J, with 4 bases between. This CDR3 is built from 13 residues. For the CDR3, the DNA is TGCGCCAGCAGCTCCGGGAACACCGGGGAGCTGTTTTTT. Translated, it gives CASSSGNTGELFF.

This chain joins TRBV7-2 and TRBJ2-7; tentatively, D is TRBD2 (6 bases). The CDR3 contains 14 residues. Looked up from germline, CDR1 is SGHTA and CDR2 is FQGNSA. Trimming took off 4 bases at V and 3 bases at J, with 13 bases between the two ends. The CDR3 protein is CASSSTAGSYEQYF. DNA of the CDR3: TGTGCCAGCAGCTCCACGGCGGGGAGCTACGAGCAGTACTTC.

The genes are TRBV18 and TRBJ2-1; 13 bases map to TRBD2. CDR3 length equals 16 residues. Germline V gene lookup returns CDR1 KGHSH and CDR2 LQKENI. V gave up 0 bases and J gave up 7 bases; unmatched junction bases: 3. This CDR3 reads CASSPPGLAGRNEQFF. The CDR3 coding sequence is TGTGCCAGCTCACCACCGGGACTAGCGGGGAGGAATGAGCAGTTCTTC.

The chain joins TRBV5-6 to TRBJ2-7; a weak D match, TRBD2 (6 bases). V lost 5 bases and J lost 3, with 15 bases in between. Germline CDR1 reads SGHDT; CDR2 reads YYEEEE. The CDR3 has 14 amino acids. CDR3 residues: CASRPGVGYYEQYF. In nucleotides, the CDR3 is TGTGCCAGCAGGCCGGGAGTAGGCTACTACGAGCAGTACTTC.

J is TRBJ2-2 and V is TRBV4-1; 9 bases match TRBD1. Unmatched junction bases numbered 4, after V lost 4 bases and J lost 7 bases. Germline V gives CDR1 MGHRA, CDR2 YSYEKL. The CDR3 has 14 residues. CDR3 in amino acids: CASSLTGGIGELFF. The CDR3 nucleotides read TGCGCCAGCAGCCTTACAGGGGGCATCGGGGAGCTGTTTTTT.

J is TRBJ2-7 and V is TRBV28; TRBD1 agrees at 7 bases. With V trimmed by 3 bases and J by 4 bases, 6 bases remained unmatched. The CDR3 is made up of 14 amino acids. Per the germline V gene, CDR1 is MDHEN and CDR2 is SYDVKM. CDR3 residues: CASSFDRARYEQYF. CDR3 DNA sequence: TGTGCCAGCAGTTTTGACAGGGCGAGGTACGAGCAGTACTTC.

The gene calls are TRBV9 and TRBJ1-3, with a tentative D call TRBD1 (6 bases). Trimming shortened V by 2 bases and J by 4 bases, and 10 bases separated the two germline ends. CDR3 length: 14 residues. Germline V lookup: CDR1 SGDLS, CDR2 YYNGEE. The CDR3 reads CASSVRGSGNTIYF. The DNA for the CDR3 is TGTGCCAGCAGCGTCAGGGGATCCGGAAACACCATATATTTT.

CDR3 bases: TGTGCCAGCAGTTTAGTCGGTAGGGGAAATGGCTACACCTTC. Amino acid sequence: CASSLVGRGNGYTF. V usage is TRBV28 and J usage is TRBJ1-2, with D maybe TRBD1 (5 bases). This CDR3 has 14 residues. The V end lost 2 bases, the J end lost 6 bases, and 13 bases lay between the germline ends. From germline, CDR1 is MDHEN and CDR2 SYDVKM.

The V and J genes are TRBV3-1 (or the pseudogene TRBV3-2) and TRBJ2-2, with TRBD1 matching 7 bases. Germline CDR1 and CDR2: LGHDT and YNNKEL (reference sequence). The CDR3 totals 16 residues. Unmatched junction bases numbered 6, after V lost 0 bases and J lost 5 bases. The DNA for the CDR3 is TGTGCCAGCAGCCAAGATAGGGGGCGCGGGACCGGGGAGCTGTTTTTT. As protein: CASSQDRGRGTGELFF.

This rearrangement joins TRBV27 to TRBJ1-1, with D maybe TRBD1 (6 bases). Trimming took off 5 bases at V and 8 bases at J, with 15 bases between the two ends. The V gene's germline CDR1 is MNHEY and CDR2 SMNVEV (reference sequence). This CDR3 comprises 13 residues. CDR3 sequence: CASSPMTGSEAFF. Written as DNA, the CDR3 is TGTGCCAGCAGTCCAATGACAGGATCAGAAGCTTTCTTT.

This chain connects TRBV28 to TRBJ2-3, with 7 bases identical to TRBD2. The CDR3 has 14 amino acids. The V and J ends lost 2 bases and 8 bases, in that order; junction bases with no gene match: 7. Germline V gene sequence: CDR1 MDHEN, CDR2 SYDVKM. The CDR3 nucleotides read TGTGCCAGCAGTTTAGTCGGGAGGCGAGGTACGCAGTATTTT. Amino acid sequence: CASSLVGRRGTQYF.

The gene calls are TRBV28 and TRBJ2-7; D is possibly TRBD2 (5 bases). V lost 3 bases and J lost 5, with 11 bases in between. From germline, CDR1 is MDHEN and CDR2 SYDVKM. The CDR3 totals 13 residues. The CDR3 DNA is TGTGCCAGCAGTTTTAGCGTGGGAAACGAGCAGTACTTC. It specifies CASSFSVGNEQYF.

In DNA, the CDR3 is TGCGCCAGCAGCCAAGATCTCTATCCCGGGACTAGCGGGCTTTGGGTTTCCTACGAGCAGTACTTC. Encoded protein: CASSQDLYPGTSGLWVSYEQYF. The rearrangement joins TRBV4-1 to TRBJ2-7; 12 nucleotides agree with TRBD2. V gave up 0 bases and J gave up 1 base; unmatched junction bases: 19. Germline CDR1 MGHRA, CDR2 YSYEKL. CDR3 length equals 22 residues.

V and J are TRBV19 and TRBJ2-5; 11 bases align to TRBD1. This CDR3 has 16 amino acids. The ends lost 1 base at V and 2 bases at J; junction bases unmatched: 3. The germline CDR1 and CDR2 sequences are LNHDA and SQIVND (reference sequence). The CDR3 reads CASSIAGTGGQETQYF. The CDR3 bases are TGTGCCAGTAGTATAGCCGGGACAGGGGGACAAGAGACCCAGTACTTC.

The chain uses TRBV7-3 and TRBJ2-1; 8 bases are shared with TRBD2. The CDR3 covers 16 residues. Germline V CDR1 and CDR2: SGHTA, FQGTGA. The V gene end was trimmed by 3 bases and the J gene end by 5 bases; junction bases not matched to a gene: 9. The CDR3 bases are TGTGCCAGCAGCTTGGGACTAGTCCCCATCGACAATGAGCAGTTCTTC. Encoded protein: CASSLGLVPIDNEQFF.

The CDR3 nucleotides read TGTGCCAGCAGCTTGTATTTATGGCGGGACGGATCCTACAATGAGCAGTTCTTC. Translating it yields CASSLYLWRDGSYNEQFF. The chain has TRBV5-5 and TRBJ2-1; D possibly corresponds to TRBD2 (6 bases). Trimming shortened V by 1 base and J by 1 base, and 18 bases separated the two germline ends. Germline values: CDR1 SGHKS, CDR2 YYEKEE (reference sequence). The CDR3 spans 18 residues.

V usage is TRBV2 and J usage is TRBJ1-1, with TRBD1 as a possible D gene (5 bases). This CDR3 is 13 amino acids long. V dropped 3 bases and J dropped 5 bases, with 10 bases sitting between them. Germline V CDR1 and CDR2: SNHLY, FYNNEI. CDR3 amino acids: CASSEQGRTEAFF. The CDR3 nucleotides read TGTGCCAGCAGTGAGCAGGGAAGGACTGAAGCTTTCTTT.

In DNA form, the CDR3 reads TGCAGCGTTCAGACAGGGCGCGGCTACACCTTC. Its translation is CSVQTGRGYTF. This chain connects TRBV29-1 to TRBJ1-2, with 7 bases identical to TRBD1. Losses at the gene ends were 5 bases for V and 8 bases for J; bases not matched to a gene: 5. CDR1 and CDR2 (germline): SQVTM, ANQGSEA. This CDR3 has 11 amino acids.

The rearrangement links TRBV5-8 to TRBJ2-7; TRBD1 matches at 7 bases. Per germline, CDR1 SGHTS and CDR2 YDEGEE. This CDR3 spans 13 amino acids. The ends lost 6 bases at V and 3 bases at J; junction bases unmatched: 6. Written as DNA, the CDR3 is TGTGCCAGCACCCTACAGGGGCACTACGAGCAGTACTTC. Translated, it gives CASTLQGHYEQYF.

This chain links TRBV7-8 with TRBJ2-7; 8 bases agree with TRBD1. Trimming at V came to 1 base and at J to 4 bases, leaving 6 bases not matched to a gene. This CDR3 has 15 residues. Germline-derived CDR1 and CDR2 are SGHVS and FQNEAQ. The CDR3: CASSLEQGAWYEQYF. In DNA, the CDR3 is TGTGCCAGCAGCTTAGAGCAGGGGGCGTGGTACGAGCAGTACTTC.

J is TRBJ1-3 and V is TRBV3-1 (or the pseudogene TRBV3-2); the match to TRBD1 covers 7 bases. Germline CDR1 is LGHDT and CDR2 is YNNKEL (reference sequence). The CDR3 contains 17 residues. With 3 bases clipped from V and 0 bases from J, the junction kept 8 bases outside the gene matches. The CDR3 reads CASSQNPGGGSGNTIYF. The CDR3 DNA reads TGTGCCAGCAGCCAGAATCCAGGGGGAGGCTCTGGAAACACCATATATTTT.